The sequence of this T cell receptor (beta chain) was determined in a study of blood T cell repertoires in COVID-19. Study-level information: Samples representing acute and convalescent COVID-19 were sourced from the United States, Italy and Spain.

Trimming shortened V by 3 bases and J by 0 bases, and 12 bases separated the two germline ends. This CDR3 region has 15 residues. Germline assignment: CDR1 LNHDA and CDR2 SQIVND (reference sequence). In the original analysis: Amplification from reference gene primers served as the basis for estimated nucleated cell counts. Clones were sequenced by immunoSEQ multiplex PCR, and TCRdb holds only the in-frame ones, with some missing. That table supplies the V and J calls and clone size; D and trimming were determined from the DNA. The table shows roughly 100,000 clones, with around 80% occurring only once. This clone was counted a single time.

The receptor comes from a man in his sixties with active or convalescent COVID-19. Sequences were obtained from peripheral blood. The V call is TRBV19, the J call TRBJ2-7; the D gene is possibly TRBD2 (6 bases). The CDR3 bases are TGTGCCAGTAGTATTTCCGGGACTTACTCCTACGAGCAGTACTTC. It specifies CASSISGTYSYEQYF. The full variable domain, in which reference TRBV19 and TRBJ2-7 provide the parts outside the CDR3, is DGGITQSPKYLFRKEGQNVTLSCEQNLNHDAMYWYRQDPGQGLRLIYYSQIVNDFQKGDIAEGYSVSREKKESFPLTVTSAQKNPTAFYLCASSISGTYSYEQYFGPGTRLTVT.